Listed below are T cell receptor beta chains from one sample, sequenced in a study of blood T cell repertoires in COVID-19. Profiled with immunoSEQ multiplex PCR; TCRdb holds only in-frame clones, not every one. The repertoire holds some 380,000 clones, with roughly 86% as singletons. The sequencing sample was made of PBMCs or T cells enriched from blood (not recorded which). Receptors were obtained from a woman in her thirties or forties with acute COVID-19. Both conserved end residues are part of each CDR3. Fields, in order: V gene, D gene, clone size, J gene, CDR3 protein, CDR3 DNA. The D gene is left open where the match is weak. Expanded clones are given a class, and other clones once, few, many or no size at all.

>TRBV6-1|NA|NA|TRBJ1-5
CASSEGRADQPQHF
TGTGCCAGCAGTGAGGGGAGGGCCGATCAGCCCCAGCATTTT
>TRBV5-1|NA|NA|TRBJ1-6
CASSLGTANNSPLHF
TGCGCCAGCAGCTTGGGGACAGCTAATAATTCACCCCTCCACTTT
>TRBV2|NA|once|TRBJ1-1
CASSDREGTEAFF
TGTGCCAGCAGTGACAGGGAGGGCACTGAAGCTTTCTTT
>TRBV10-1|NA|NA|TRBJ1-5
CASSESKFGRPQHF
TGCGCCAGCAGTGAGTCGAAATTTGGGCGGCCCCAGCATTTT
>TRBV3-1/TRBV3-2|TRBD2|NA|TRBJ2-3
CASSRVLAGGAEEDTQYF
TGTGCCAGCAGCCGTGTACTAGCGGGGGGGGCGGAGGAAGATACGCAGTATTTT
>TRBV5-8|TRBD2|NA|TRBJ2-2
CASRLRLRGSTGELFF
TGTGCCAGCAGGTTGCGGTTGCGGGGGAGCACCGGGGAGCTGTTTTTT
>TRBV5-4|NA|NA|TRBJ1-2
CASSLGDKSPYGYTF
TGTGCCAGCAGCTTGGGTGACAAAAGTCCTTATGGCTACACCTTC
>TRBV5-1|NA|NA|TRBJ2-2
CASSSFKASTGELFF
TGCGCCAGCAGCTCCTTTAAGGCTAGCACCGGGGAGCTGTTTTTT
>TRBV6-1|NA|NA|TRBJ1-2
CASSDRGSFGYTF
TGTGCCAGCAGTGACAGGGGTTCCTTTGGCTACACCTTC
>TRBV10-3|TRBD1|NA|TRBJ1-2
CASSSGGSGYTF
TGTGCCAGCTCATCAGGGGGCAGTGGCTACACCTTC
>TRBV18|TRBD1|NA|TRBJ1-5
CASSQDRAPSEPQHF
TGTGCCAGCTCACAGGACAGGGCGCCGTCGGAGCCCCAGCATTTT
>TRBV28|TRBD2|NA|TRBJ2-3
CASSSRGGTDTQYF
TGTGCCAGCAGTTCCCGGGGGGGGACAGATACGCAGTATTTT
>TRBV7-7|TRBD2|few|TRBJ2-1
CASSLGSLGGGVDEQFF
TGTGCCAGCAGCTTAGGATCGCTTGGCGGGGGGGTCGATGAGCAGTTCTTC
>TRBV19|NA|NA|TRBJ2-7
CASSETVPGVEYF
TGTGCCAGTAGTGAGACAGTTCCGGGAGTAGAGTACTTC
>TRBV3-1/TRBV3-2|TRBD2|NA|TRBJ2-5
CASSQGFSGGAETQYF
TGTGCCAGCAGCCAAGGTTTCAGCGGGGGGGCGGAGACCCAGTACTTC
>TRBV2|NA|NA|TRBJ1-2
CASSPTTGPEGGYTF
TGTGCCAGCAGCCCAACGACAGGCCCTGAGGGTGGCTACACCTTC
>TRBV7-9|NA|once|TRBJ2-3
CASSSGQSTDTQYF
TGTGCCAGCAGCTCCGGACAGTCGACAGATACGCAGTATTTT
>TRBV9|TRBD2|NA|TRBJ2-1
CASSLSGGDYNEQFF
TGTGCCAGCAGCCTCTCGGGGGGGGACTACAATGAGCAGTTCTTC
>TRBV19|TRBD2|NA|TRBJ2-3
CASSGDYTSTDTQYF
TGTGCCAGTAGCGGGGACTATACTAGCACAGATACGCAGTATTTT
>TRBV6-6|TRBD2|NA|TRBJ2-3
CASNHRPGGGTDTQYF
TGTGCCAGCAATCACCGCCCGGGGGGGGGCACAGATACGCAGTATTTT
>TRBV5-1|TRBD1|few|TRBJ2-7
CASSQQGSYEQYF
TGCGCCAGCAGCCAACAGGGGTCCTACGAGCAGTACTTC
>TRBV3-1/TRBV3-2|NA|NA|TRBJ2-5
CASSQLYATEETQYF
TGTGCCAGCAGCCAACTGTACGCTACCGAAGAGACCCAGTACTTC
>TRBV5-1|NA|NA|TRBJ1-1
CASRTNPGQTNTEAFF
TGCGCCAGCAGGACCAACCCGGGACAAACGAACACTGAAGCTTTCTTT
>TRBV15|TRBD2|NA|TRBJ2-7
CATSRGPLTSGEDEQYF
TGTGCCACCAGCAGAGGCCCCTTGACTAGCGGGGAAGACGAGCAGTACTTC
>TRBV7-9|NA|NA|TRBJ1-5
CASSYQGSHQPQHF
TGTGCCAGCAGCTATCAGGGGTCCCATCAGCCCCAGCATTTT
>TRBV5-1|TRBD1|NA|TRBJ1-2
CASSLVTGGKYGYTF
TGCGCCAGCAGCTTAGTAACAGGGGGCAAATATGGCTACACCTTC
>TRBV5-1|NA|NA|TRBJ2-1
CASSLMSGTSNEQFF
TGCGCCAGCAGTTTGATGTCCGGGACTTCCAATGAGCAGTTCTTC
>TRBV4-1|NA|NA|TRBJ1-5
CASSLGQGGSNQPQHF
TGCGCCAGCAGCCTTGGGCAGGGTGGGAGCAATCAGCCCCAGCATTTT
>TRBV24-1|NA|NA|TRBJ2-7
CATSHPGQHEQYF
TGTGCCACCAGTCACCCGGGACAACACGAGCAGTACTTC
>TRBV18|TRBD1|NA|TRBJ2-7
CASSQPGQGVYEQYF
TGTGCCAGCTCACAACCGGGACAGGGAGTCTACGAGCAGTACTTC
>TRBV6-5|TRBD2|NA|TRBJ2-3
CASSSIAGAVTQYF
TGTGCCAGCAGTTCCATAGCGGGAGCAGTTACGCAGTATTTT
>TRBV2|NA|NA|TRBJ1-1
CASSLGTPEAFF
TGTGCCAGCAGTCTCGGGACACCTGAAGCTTTCTTT
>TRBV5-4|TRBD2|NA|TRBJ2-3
CASSWRTSRGTDTQYF
TGTGCCAGCAGCTGGAGGACTAGCCGGGGCACAGATACGCAGTATTTT
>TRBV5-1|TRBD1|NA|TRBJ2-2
CASSLVGTGQTGELFF
TGCGCCAGCAGCTTAGTCGGGACAGGGCAAACCGGGGAGCTGTTTTTT
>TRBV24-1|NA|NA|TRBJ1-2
CATSEGPNYGYTF
TGTGCCACCAGTGAGGGGCCGAACTATGGCTACACCTTC
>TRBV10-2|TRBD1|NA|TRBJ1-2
CASSYAGQNYGYTF
TGCGCCAGCAGTTACGCGGGACAGAACTATGGCTACACCTTC
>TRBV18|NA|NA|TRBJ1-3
CASSPEQSAGNTIYF
TGTGCCAGCTCACCAGAACAGTCAGCTGGAAACACCATATATTTT
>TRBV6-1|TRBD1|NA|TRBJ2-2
CASSETGQNTGELFF
TGTGCCAGCAGTGAGACAGGGCAGAACACCGGGGAGCTGTTTTTT
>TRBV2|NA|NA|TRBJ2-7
CASLDIQGREQYF
TGTGCCAGCTTGGACATACAGGGCCGCGAGCAGTACTTC
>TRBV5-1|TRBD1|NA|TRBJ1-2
CASSLTSGTDYGYTF
TGCGCCAGCAGCTTAACCTCTGGGACAGATTATGGCTACACCTTC
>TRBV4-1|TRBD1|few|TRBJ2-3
CASSLRQGRTDTQYF
TGCGCCAGCAGCCTACGACAGGGACGCACAGATACGCAGTATTTT
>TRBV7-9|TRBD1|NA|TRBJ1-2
CASSYGTGQGYTF
TGTGCCAGCAGCTACGGGACAGGTCAAGGCTACACCTTC
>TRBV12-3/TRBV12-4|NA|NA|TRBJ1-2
CASSFGQSYGYTF
TGTGCCAGCAGTTTTGGGCAGTCCTATGGCTACACCTTC
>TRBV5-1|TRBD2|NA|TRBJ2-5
CASSLMTSGTQETQYF
TGCGCCAGCAGCTTAATGACTAGCGGGACCCAAGAGACCCAGTACTTC
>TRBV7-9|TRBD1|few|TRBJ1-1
CASSLGGAGGNTEAFF
TGTGCCAGCAGCTTGGGCGGGGCAGGGGGTAACACTGAAGCTTTCTTT
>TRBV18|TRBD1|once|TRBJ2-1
CASSPPSRGNEQFF
TGTGCCAGCTCACCACCGTCCAGGGGGAATGAGCAGTTCTTC
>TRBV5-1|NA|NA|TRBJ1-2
CASSLPGTNYGYTF
TGCGCCAGCAGCCTTCCCGGGACAAACTATGGCTACACCTTC
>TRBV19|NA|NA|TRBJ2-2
CASSIDESTGELFF
TGTGCCAGTAGTATAGACGAGTCCACCGGGGAGCTGTTTTTT
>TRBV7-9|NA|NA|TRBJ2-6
CASSLAVSGANVLTF
TGTGCCAGCAGCTTAGCCGTATCTGGGGCCAACGTCCTGACTTTC
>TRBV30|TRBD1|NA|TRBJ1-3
CAWSDTQGVAGNTIYF
TGTGCCTGGAGCGACACACAGGGGGTGGCTGGAAACACCATATATTTT
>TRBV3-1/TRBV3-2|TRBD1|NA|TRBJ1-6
CASSHDRVSPLHF
TGTGCCAGCAGCCATGACAGGGTTTCACCCCTCCACTTT
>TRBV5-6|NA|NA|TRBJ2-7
CASSRWTGDFYEQYF
TGTGCCAGCAGCCGTTGGACGGGAGACTTCTACGAGCAGTACTTC
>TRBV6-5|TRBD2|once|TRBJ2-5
CASRDTGTSDGTQYF
TGTGCCAGCAGAGACACCGGGACTAGCGACGGGACCCAGTACTTC
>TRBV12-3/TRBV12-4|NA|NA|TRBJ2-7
CASISVGGEQYF
TGTGCCAGCATTTCCGTGGGAGGCGAGCAGTACTTC
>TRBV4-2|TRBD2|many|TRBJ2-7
CASSQESSGGYEQYF
TGTGCCAGCAGCCAAGAATCTAGCGGGGGCTACGAGCAGTACTTC
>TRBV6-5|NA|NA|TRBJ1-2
CASMFGGSYGYTF
TGTGCCAGCATGTTTGGAGGGTCCTATGGCTACACCTTC